The 14 T cell receptor beta chains below were found in one sample sequenced in a study of blood T cell repertoires in COVID-19. Clones were read by immunoSEQ multiplex PCR, and TCRdb kept only the in-frame ones, dropping some. The sample has 95,000 to 100,000 clones, about 90% seen once; the top ten hold about 9.9%. The sequencing sample was made of peripheral blood. The source is a woman aged 25 to 45 with acute or convalescent COVID-19.

The rearrangement uses TRBV3-1 (or the pseudogene TRBV3-2) and TRBJ2-3, with 12 bases identical to TRBD2. Trimming removed 0 bases from V and 5 bases from J; junction bases left unmatched: 9. The CDR3 runs 18 residues. Per germline, CDR1 LGHDT and CDR2 YNNKEL (reference sequence). CDR3 DNA: TGTGCCAGCAGCCAAGATCTTCCTAGCGGGGGGGCCCAAGATACGCAGTATTTT. This codes for CASSQDLPSGGAQDTQYF.

V gene TRBV7-9 combines with J gene TRBJ1-3; D remains unclear. CDR3 length: 15 amino acids. From germline, CDR1 is SEHNR and CDR2 FQNEAQ (reference sequence). The V and J ends lost 1 base and 2 bases respectively, with 9 bases between them. The CDR3 loop is CASSLVTQTGNTIYF. In DNA, the CDR3 is TGTGCCAGCAGCTTAGTTACGCAGACTGGAAACACCATATATTTT.

This sequence joins TRBV19 and TRBJ2-1; 8 nucleotides line up with TRBD1. The length of the CDR3 is 13 residues. The germline V gene has CDR1 LNHDA and CDR2 SQIVND (reference sequence). The J segment lost 8 bases and the V segment lost 6 bases, leaving 6 bases of the junction unmatched. The CDR3 protein is CASSQGAIYEQFF. Here the CDR3 DNA reads TGTGCCAGTAGCCAGGGGGCGATATATGAGCAGTTCTTC.

V and J are TRBV5-1 and TRBJ2-3; D is unresolved. The CDR3 spans 15 residues. Germline V CDR1 and CDR2: SGHRS, YFSETQ. Trimming shortened V by 1 base and J by 0 bases, and 9 bases separated the two germline ends. Here the CDR3 reads CASSLLAASTDTQYF. The DNA for the CDR3 is TGCGCCAGCAGCTTGTTGGCGGCCAGCACAGATACGCAGTATTTT.

In this sample, this clone turned up a few times. The V call is TRBV28, the J call TRBJ1-5; 9 bases are a match to TRBD1. CDR1 MDHEN and CDR2 SYDVKM come from the germline V gene. This CDR3 is built from 16 residues. J was trimmed by 6 bases and V by 6 bases; bases with no gene match: 12. The CDR3 bases are TGTGCCAGCAGCCAGGTAGTGGGACAGGGACGTCAGCCCCAGCATTTT. Amino acid sequence: CASSQVVGQGRQPQHF. The whole variable domain, filled in from reference TRBV28 and TRBJ1-5, reads DVKVTQSSRYLVKRTGEKVFLECVQDMDHENMFWYRQDPGLGLRLIYFSYDVKMKEKGDIPEGYSVSREKKERFSLILESASTNQTSMYLCASSQVVGQGRQPQHFGDGTRLSIL.

The J gene is TRBJ2-7, the V gene TRBV6-5, with 10 positions matching TRBD1. CDR3 size: 14 residues. Per germline, CDR1 MNHEY and CDR2 SVGAGI. The V segment lost 6 bases and the J segment 2 bases; nucleotides outside the gene matches: 4. DNA of the CDR3: TGTGCCAGCAGATCCGGGACAGGGGCCTACGAGCAGTACTTC. Its translation is CASRSGTGAYEQYF.

The chain carries TRBV24-1 and TRBJ2-2; tentatively, D is TRBD2 (5 bases). V dropped 4 bases and J dropped 8 bases, with 16 bases sitting between them. CDR1 KGHDR and CDR2 SFDVKD come from the germline V gene. This CDR3 is built from 15 residues. CDR3 DNA sequence: TGTGCCACCAGTGACCCAGCCCCGGGGTCAGGGGAGCTGTTTTTT. This encodes CATSDPAPGSGELFF.

The genes are TRBV7-2 and TRBJ1-2; D is possibly TRBD1 (6 bases). This CDR3 has 14 residues. The germline V and J ends were trimmed by 8 bases and 6 bases, with 19 bases remaining between them. CDR1 SGHTA and CDR2 FQGNSA come from the germline V gene. CDR3 coding DNA: TGTGCCAGCCCCCTTCCGGTCACAGGGAATGGCTACACCTTC. This sequence encodes CASPLPVTGNGYTF.

V usage is TRBV2 and J usage is TRBJ1-1; D is possibly TRBD1 (6 bases). The germline gives CDR1 SNHLY, CDR2 FYNNEI. Trimming left V 3 bases short and J 1 base short, with 12 bases between. The CDR3 has 15 amino acids. As DNA, the CDR3 is TGTGCCAGCAGTGATTTGGGACAAGCGAACACTGAAGCTTTCTTT. Translation gives CASSDLGQANTEAFF. Full variable domain (outside the CDR3, taken from reference TRBV2 and TRBJ1-1): EPEVTQTPSHQVTQMGQEVILRCVPISNHLYFYWYRQILGQKVEFLVSFYNNEISEKSEIFDDQFSVERPDGSNFTLKIRSTKLEDSAMYFCASSDLGQANTEAFFGQGTRLTVV.

As to this clone: In the same sample, other DNA sequences code for this CDR3. The V and J genes are TRBV4-2 and TRBJ1-2; 7 positions match TRBD1. V was clipped by 3 bases and J by 3 bases; unmatched bases: 4. There are 14 residues in the CDR3. Germline CDR1 and CDR2: LGHNA and YNFKEQ. As DNA, the CDR3 is TGTGCCAGCAGCCATAGACAGGGTGACTATGGCTACACCTTC. Protein product: CASSHRQGDYGYTF.

This chain joins TRBV20-1 and TRBJ2-2; D not certain. This CDR3 spans 11 amino acids. Trimming took off 4 bases at V and 5 bases at J, with 5 bases between the two ends. CDR1 and CDR2 (germline): DFQATT, SNEGSKA (reference sequence). In DNA form, the CDR3 reads TGCAGTGCTACAGGTACCGGGGAGCTGTTTTTT. It encodes CSATGTGELFF.

The chain is built from TRBV7-9 and TRBJ2-1; 9 nucleotides align to TRBD1. Trimming removed 1 base from V and 4 bases from J; junction bases left unmatched: 11. The germline gives CDR1 SEHNR, CDR2 FQNEAQ (reference sequence). The CDR3 contains 18 residues. The CDR3 coding sequence is TGTGCCAGCAGCTTAGGGGGTCCCGGGACAGGGATTTACAATGAGCAGTTCTTC. This codes for CASSLGGPGTGIYNEQFF.

The chain links TRBV6-5 to TRBJ1-2, with a possible D match to TRBD1 (5 bases). From germline, CDR1 is MNHEY and CDR2 SVGAGI. Trimming pared 0 bases from V and 4 bases from J, leaving 6 bases between. The CDR3 length is 13 residues. The CDR3 nucleotides read TGTGCCAGCAGTTACTCGACAGTCTATGGCTACACCTTC. It is translated as CASSYSTVYGYTF.

This clone was seen just once. This chain joins TRBV6-5 and TRBJ1-3; TRBD1 matches 7 bases. The CDR3 runs to 12 residues. Trimming cost V 7 bases and J 9 bases; bases outside gene matches: 6. Germline V lookup: CDR1 MNHEY, CDR2 SVGAGI. CDR3 amino acids: CASTMTGITIYF. The CDR3, as DNA: TGTGCCAGCACTATGACAGGGATCACCATATATTTT.